These 2 T cell receptor beta chains share one sample of origin, sequenced in a study of liver allograft versus peripheral blood T cells. At the level of the study: In transplanted livers, T cell receptor repertoires were compared with those found in the recipients' peripheral blood.

TCRdb re-analysed the reads in MiXCR, keeping a single row per CDR3 protein. The sample lists 5,000 to 6,500 distinct CDR3 sequences; around 16% were seen once. The receptor source for this set is a human patient who had a liver transplant. Some T cells may be transferred from the graft donor.

This clonotype was counted at least ten times. J is TRBJ1-3 and V is TRBV6-5; no clear D. Trimming cost V 6 bases and J 4 bases, with 19 bases left between them. CDR1 is MNHEY, CDR2 SVGAGI, per germline. The CDR3 is made up of 16 amino acids. CDR3 residues: CASSHARSPRGNTIYF. DNA for the CDR3: TGTGCCAGCAGCCACGCGCGGTCCCCTCGGGGAAACACCATATATTTT.

The rearrangement links TRBV12-3 or TRBV12-4 to TRBJ1-1; D gene unclear. The CDR3 runs to 12 residues. V was trimmed by 4 bases and J by 1 base, leaving 4 bases between them. CDR3 protein: CASSWQNTEAFF. The DNA for the CDR3 is TGTGCCAGCAGTTGGCAGAACACTGAAGCTTTCTTT.